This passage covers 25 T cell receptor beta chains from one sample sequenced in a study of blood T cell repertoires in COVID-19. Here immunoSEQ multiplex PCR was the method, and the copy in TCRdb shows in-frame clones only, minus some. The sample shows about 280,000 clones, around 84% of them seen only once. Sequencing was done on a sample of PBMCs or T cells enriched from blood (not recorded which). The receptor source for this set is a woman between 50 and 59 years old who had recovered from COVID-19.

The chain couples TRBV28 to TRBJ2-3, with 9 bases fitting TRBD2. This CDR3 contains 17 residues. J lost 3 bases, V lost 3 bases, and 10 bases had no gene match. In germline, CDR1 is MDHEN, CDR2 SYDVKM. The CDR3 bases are TGTGCCAGCAGTTTTATTAATCTAGCGGGGCAGACAGATACGCAGTATTTT. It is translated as CASSFINLAGQTDTQYF.

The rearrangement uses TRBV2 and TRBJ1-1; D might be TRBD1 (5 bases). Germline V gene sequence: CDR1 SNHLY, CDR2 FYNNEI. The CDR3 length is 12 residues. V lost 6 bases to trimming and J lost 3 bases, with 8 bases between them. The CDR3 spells CASSVGDTEAFF. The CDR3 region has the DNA TGTGCCAGCAGCGTAGGGGACACTGAAGCTTTCTTT.

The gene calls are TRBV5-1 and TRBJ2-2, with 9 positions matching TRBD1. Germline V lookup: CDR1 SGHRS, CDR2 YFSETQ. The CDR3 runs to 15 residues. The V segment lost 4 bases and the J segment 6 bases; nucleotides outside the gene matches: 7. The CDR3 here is CASSQRTGVAGELFF. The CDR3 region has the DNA TGCGCCAGCAGCCAACGGACAGGGGTGGCCGGGGAGCTGTTTTTT.

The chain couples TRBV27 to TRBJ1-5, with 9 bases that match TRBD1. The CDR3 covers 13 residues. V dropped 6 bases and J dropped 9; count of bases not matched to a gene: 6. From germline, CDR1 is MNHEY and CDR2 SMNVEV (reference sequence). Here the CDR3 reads CASSPLTGGPQHF. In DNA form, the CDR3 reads TGTGCCAGCAGCCCTTTGACAGGGGGGCCCCAGCATTTT.

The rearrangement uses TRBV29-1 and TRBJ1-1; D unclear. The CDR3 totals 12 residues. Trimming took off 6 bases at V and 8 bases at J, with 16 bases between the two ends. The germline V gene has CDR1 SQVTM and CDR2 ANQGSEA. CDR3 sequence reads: CSVAEGQSEAFF. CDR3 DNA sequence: TGCAGCGTCGCCGAGGGTCAGTCAGAAGCTTTCTTT.

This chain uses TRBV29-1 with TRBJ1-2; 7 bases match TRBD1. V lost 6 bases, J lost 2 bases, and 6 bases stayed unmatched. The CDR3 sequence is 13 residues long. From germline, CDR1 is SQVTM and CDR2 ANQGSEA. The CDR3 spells CSVPRDSNYGYTF. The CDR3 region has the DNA TGCAGCGTCCCCCGGGACAGCAACTATGGCTACACCTTC.

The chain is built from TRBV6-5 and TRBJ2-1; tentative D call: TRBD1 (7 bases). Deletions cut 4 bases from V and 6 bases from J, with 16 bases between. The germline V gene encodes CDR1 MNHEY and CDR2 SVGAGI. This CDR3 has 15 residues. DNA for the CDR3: TGTGCCAGCAGTTCCGGCAGGGGGGATACCAATGAGCAGTTCTTC. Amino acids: CASSSGRGDTNEQFF.

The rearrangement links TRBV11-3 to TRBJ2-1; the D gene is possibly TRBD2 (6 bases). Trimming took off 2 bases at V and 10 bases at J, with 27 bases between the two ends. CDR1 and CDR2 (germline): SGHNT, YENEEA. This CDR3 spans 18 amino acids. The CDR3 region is CASSLLGLGLPSIGEQFF. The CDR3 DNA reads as TGTGCCAGCAGCTTATTGGGTTTGGGACTTCCCTCAATTGGGGAGCAGTTCTTC.

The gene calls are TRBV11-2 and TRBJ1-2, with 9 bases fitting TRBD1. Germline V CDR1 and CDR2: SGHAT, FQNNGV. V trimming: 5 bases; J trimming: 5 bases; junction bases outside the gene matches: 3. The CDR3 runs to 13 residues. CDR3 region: CASSPDRGYGYTF. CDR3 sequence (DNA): TGTGCCAGCAGCCCTGACAGGGGGTATGGCTACACCTTC.

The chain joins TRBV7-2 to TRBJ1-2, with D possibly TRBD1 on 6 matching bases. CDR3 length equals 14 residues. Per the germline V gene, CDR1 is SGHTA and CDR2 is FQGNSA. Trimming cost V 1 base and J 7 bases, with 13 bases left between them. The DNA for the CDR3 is TGTGCCAGCAGCTTAGGGACAGTAGAGGGTGGCTACACCTTC. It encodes CASSLGTVEGGYTF.

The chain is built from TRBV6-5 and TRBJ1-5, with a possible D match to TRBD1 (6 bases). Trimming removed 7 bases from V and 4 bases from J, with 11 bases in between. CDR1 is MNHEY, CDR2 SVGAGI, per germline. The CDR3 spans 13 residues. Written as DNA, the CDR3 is TGTGCCAGCACATCAGGGGTTAATCAGCCCCAGCATTTT. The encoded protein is CASTSGVNQPQHF.

CDR3 sequence: CASSDGGFQPQHF. The CDR3 DNA follows: TGCGCCAGCAGTGACGGGGGTTTTCAGCCCCAGCATTTT. This rearrangement joins TRBV10-2 to TRBJ1-5; tentatively, D is TRBD1 (5 bases). V was shortened by 3 bases and J by 6 bases, with 9 bases between the two germline ends. This CDR3 is built from 13 residues. Per the germline V gene, CDR1 is WSHSY and CDR2 is SAAADI.

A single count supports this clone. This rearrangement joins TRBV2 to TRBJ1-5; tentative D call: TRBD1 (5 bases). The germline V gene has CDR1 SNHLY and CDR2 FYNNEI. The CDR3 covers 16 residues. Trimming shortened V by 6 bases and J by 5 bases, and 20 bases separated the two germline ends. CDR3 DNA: TGTGCCAGCAGCCCTTCGGGGGTCCGGCCTTATCAGCCCCAGCATTTT. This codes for CASSPSGVRPYQPQHF.

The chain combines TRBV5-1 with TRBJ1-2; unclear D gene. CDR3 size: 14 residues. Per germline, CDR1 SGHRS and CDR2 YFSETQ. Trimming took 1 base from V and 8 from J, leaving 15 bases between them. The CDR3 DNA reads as TGCGCCAGCAGCTTGTCGGGAGAAAGCATGGGCTACACCTTC. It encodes CASSLSGESMGYTF. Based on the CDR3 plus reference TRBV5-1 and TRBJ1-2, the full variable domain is KAGVTQTPRYLIKTRGQQVTLSCSPISGHRSVSWYQQTPGQGLQFLFEYFSETQRNKGNFPGRFSGRQFSNSRSEMNVSTLELGDSALYLCASSLSGESMGYTFGSGTRLTVV.

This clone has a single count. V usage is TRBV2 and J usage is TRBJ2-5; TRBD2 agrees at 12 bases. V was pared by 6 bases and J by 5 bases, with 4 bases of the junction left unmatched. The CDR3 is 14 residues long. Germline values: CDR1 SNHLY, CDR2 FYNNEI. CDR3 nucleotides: TGTGCCAGCAGGAGACTAGCGGGGGTGGAGACCCAGTACTTC. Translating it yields CASRRLAGVETQYF.

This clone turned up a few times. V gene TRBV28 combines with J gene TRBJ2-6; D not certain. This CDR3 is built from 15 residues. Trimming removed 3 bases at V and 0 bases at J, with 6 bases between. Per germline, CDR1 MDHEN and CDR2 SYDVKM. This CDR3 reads CASSLGHSGANVLTF. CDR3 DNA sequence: TGTGCCAGCAGTTTGGGCCACTCTGGGGCCAACGTCCTGACTTTC.

The CDR3 region has the DNA TGTGCCACCAGCAGAGATGCGGTCGGGGAGCTGTTTTTT. It specifies CATSRDAVGELFF. The chain combines TRBV15 with TRBJ2-2; D is unclear. The CDR3 covers 13 residues. The V gene lost 0 bases and the J gene lost 7 bases, with 6 bases spanning the gap. Germline lookup yields CDR1 LNHNV and CDR2 YYDKDF (reference sequence).

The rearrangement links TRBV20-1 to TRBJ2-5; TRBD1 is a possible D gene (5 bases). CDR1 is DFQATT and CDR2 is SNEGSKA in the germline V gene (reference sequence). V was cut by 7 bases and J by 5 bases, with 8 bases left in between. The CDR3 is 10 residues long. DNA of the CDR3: TGCAGTGTTTACAGGGAGACCCAGTACTTC. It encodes CSVYRETQYF.

This CDR3 reads CASSRGLADQETQYF. The CDR3 DNA follows: TGCGCCAGCAGCCGGGGACTAGCAGACCAAGAGACCCAGTACTTC. The chain links TRBV4-3 to TRBJ2-5; 9 positions match TRBD2. Germline CDR1 and CDR2: LGHNA and YSLEER. The V segment lost 4 bases and the J segment 0 bases; nucleotides outside the gene matches: 3. The CDR3 spans 15 residues.

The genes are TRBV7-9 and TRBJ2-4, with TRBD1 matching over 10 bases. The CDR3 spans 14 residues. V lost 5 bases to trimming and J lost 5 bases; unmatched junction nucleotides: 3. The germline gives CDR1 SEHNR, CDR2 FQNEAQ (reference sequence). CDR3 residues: CASSMTGGENIQYF. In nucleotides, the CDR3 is TGTGCCAGCAGCATGACAGGGGGCGAAAACATTCAGTACTTC.

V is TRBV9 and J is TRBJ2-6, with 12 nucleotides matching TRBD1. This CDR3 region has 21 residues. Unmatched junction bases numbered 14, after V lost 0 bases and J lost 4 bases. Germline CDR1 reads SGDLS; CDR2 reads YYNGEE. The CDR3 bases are TGTGCCAGCAGCGTAGGAACAGGTATGGGACAGGGGGCGTCCGGGGCCAACGTCCTGACTTTC. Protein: CASSVGTGMGQGASGANVLTF. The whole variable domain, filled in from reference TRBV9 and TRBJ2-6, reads DSGVTQTPKHLITATGQRVTLRCSPRSGDLSVYWYQQSLDQGLQFLIQYYNGEERAKGNILERFSAQQFPDLHSELNLSSLELGDSALYFCASSVGTGMGQGASGANVLTFGAGSRLTVL.

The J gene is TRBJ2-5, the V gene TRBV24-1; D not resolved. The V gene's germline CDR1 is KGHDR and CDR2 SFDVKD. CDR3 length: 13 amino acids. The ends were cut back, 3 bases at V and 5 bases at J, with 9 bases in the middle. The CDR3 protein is CATSDITGETQYF. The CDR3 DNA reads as TGTGCCACCAGTGATATAACCGGGGAGACCCAGTACTTC.

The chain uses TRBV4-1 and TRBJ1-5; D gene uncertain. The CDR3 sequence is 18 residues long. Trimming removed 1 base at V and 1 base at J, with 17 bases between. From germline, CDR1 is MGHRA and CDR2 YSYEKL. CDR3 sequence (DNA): TGCGCCAGCAGCCAAGCTAATGCCGGGGTGGTGAGCAATCAGCCCCAGCATTTT. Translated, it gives CASSQANAGVVSNQPQHF.

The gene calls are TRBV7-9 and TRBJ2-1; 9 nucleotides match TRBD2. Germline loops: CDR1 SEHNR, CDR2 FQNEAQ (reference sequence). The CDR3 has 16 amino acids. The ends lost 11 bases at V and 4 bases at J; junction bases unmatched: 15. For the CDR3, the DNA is TGTGCCCATACGGAACTAGCGGGTCTAGGGTACAATGAGCAGTTCTTC. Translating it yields CAHTELAGLGYNEQFF.

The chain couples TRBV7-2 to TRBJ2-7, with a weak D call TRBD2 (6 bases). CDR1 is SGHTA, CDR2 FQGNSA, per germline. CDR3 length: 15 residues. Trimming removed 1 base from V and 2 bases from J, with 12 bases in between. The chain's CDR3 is CASSLVFGSAYEQYF. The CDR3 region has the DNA TGTGCCAGCAGCTTAGTATTCGGGAGCGCCTACGAGCAGTACTTC.